This TCR beta chain was sequenced for a study of blood T cell repertoires in COVID-19. Study summary: Material from acute and convalescent COVID-19 was sourced from the United States, Italy and Spain. T cells, B-cell-depleted T cells, or PBMCs provided the cDNA or gDNA that served as material.

CDR3 length equals 15 residues. Germline CDR1 ENHRY, CDR2 SYGVKD. The V gene lost 0 bases and the J gene lost 3 bases, with 9 bases spanning the gap. In the authors' methods: Amplification with reference gene primers provided the estimates of nucleated cell counts. Libraries were prepared by immunoSEQ multiplex PCR; TCRdb keeps only in-frame clonotypes and omits some of them. V, J and clone size derive from that table, while D and trimming were established from the DNA sequence. This sample carries more than 85,000 clones, 84% of them seen once, and the ten largest clones take 4.5%. What was sequenced was peripheral blood. This receptor was identified in a human donor in a cohort sampled during active COVID-19. This chain uses TRBV10-3 with TRBJ1-5; D unclear. Written as DNA, the CDR3 is TGTGCCATCAGTGAGTCTGGCGGCCCCAATCAGCCCCAGCATTTT. It is translated as CAISESGGPNQPQHF.